This TCR beta chain originates from a study of blood T cell repertoires in COVID-19. Whole-study context: Researchers got acute and convalescent COVID-19 samples from the United States, Italy and Spain. Sources were T cells, B-cell-depleted T cells, or PBMCs; the material itself was cDNA or gDNA.

The authors' processing: Estimates of nucleated cell counts were drawn from the amplification of reference gene primers. Sequencing used immunoSEQ multiplex PCR; TCRdb keeps in-frame clones, though not all of them. V and J calls and clone size are copied from that table; D and trimming were computed from the DNA. This table has 220,000 or so clones, approximately 78% appearing once. Those enrolled in Seattle joined during active infection and were followed longitudinally afterward. The germline gives CDR1 SGHTA, CDR2 FQGNSA. This CDR3 has 15 amino acids. J lost 5 bases, V lost 2 bases, and 8 bases had no gene match.

This receptor was taken from an elderly woman with COVID-19, enrolled during active disease. V usage is TRBV7-2 and J usage is TRBJ2-7, with TRBD1 matching 8 bases. Sample: peripheral blood. CDR3 DNA: TGTGCCAGCAGCTTAATTGACAGGGGCACAAACGAGCAGTACTTC. Translation: CASSLIDRGTNEQYF.